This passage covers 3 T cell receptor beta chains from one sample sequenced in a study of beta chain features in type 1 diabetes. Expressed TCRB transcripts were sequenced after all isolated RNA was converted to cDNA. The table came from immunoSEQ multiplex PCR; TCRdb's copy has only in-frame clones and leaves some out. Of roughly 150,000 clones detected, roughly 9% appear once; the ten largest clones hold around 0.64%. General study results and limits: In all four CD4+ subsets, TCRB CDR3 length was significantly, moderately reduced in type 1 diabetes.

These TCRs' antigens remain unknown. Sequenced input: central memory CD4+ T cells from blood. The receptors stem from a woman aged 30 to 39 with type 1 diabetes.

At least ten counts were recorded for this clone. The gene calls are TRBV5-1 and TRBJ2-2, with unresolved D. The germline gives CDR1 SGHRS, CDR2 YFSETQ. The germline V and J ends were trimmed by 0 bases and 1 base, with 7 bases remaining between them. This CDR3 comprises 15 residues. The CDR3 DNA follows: TGCGCCAGCAGCTTGGGGTTACAGAACACCGGGGAGCTGTTTTTT. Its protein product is CASSLGLQNTGELFF.

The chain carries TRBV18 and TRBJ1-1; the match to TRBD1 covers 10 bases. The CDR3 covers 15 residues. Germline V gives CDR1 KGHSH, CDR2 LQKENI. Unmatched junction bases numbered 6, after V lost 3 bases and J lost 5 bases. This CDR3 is CASSPRTGGETEAFF. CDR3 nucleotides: TGTGCCAGCTCACCGCGGACAGGGGGAGAAACTGAAGCTTTCTTT.

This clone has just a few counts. CDR3 DNA sequence: TGCGCCAGCAGCTCGACAGGGACCGGCAATCAGCCCCAGCATTTT. Translating gives CASSSTGTGNQPQHF. This chain links TRBV5-1 with TRBJ1-5; 7 positions agree with TRBD1. Germline CDR1 reads SGHRS; CDR2 reads YFSETQ. Trimming took 3 bases from V and 2 from J; bases not matched to a gene: 5. This CDR3 has 15 residues.